The 31 T cell receptor beta chains reported below all come from one sample, sequenced in a study of T cell repertoires in cytomegalovirus infection (dated by TCRdb to between 2018 and 2021). These receptors are not linked to any known antigen. The instrument was an Illumina HiSeq 1500. The public sequencing data were trimmed at Q25 with fastp and processed into clonotypes with MiXCR by TCRdb, which kept only in-frame beta chains. Every CDR3 protein is listed once, alongside the most common genes and DNA of its rows. The sample table shows over 100,000 distinct CDR3 sequences, and about 9.5% are seen once. The top ten clones comprise 31% of the sample. The sequencing sample was made of PBMCs, sequenced either directly or after in vitro stimulation (not recorded which). The receptors derive from a human donor in good health (CMV status not recorded). Some clones in this sample may be carry-over from other donors' samples.

The chain joins TRBV19 to TRBJ2-5, with 7 positions matching TRBD2. Trimming at V came to 6 bases and at J to 5 bases, leaving 15 bases not matched to a gene. The CDR3 consists of 16 residues. Per the germline V gene, CDR1 is LNHDA and CDR2 is SQIVND (reference sequence). The CDR3 DNA sequence: TGTGCCAGTAGCCGAAAGGGCGGGGGTAGCATGGAGACCCAGTACTTC. This encodes CASSRKGGGSMETQYF.

This clonotype was seen more than once but under ten times. The chain couples TRBV29-1 to TRBJ2-1; either TRBD1 or TRBD2 may supply D (5 bases each). V was pared by 6 bases and J by 12 bases, with 15 bases between. CDR1 and CDR2 (germline): SQVTM, ANQGSEA. The CDR3 contains 11 residues. The DNA of the CDR3 is TGCAGCGTCGGGGACGCCCGGGGGCAGTTCTTC. It yields the protein CSVGDARGQFF.

The chain combines TRBV2 with TRBJ1-5; D is unresolved. V lost 4 bases, J lost 9 bases, and 16 bases lay in between. CDR3 size: 14 residues. Germline values: CDR1 SNHLY, CDR2 FYNNEI. CDR3: CASSALGDAGPQHF. DNA of the CDR3: TGTGCCAGCAGTGCACTCGGGGATGCGGGGCCCCAGCATTTT.

The gene calls are TRBV29-1 and TRBJ2-1; possibly TRBD1 for D (5 bases). Germline V lookup: CDR1 SQVTM, CDR2 ANQGSEA. Trimming shortened V by 7 bases and J by 3 bases, and 10 bases separated the two germline ends. The CDR3 has 12 amino acids. Here the CDR3 reads CSGQGSYNEQFF. In nucleotides, the CDR3 is TGCAGCGGGCAGGGTAGCTACAATGAGCAGTTCTTC.

This clonotype was detected many times. The chain couples TRBV12-3 or TRBV12-4 to TRBJ2-4; D unresolved. The length of the CDR3 is 14 residues. The V and J ends lost 4 bases and 0 bases respectively, with 7 bases between them. The CDR3 nucleotides are TGTGCCAGCAGTTCTGGGCTAGCCAAAAACATTCAGTACTTC. Protein sequence: CASSSGLAKNIQYF.

The rearrangement joins TRBV27 to TRBJ2-1; D is ambiguous. V was trimmed by 5 bases and J by 0 bases, leaving 11 bases between them. Germline V gene sequence: CDR1 MNHEY, CDR2 SMNVEV (reference sequence). The CDR3 has 15 residues. The CDR3 nucleotides read TGTGCCAGCAGTCAAGCCACCCCCTCCTACAATGAGCAGTTCTTC. Translation: CASSQATPSYNEQFF.

On this clonotype: This clone may be a read error of a much larger clone one base away. This chain uses TRBV11-3 with TRBJ2-3, with a weak D call TRBD2 (6 bases). CDR1 and CDR2 (germline): SGHNT, YENEEA. This CDR3 has 15 amino acids. The chain's CDR3 is CASSPEGRSADMQYF. The CDR3 nucleotides read TGTGCCAGCAGCCCGGAGGGGAGGTCCGCAGATATGCAGTATTTT.

This clonotype was counted many times. CDR3 residues: CASSTRLAENTDTQYF. CDR3 in DNA: TGTGCCAGTAGTACCAGACTAGCGGAAAACACAGATACGCAGTATTTT. The chain employs TRBV19 and TRBJ2-3, with 9 nucleotides matching TRBD2. The J segment lost 2 bases and the V segment lost 4 bases, leaving 7 bases of the junction unmatched. This CDR3 region has 16 residues. Germline V gives CDR1 LNHDA, CDR2 SQIVND (reference sequence).

This sequence joins TRBV20-1 and TRBJ1-3; 9 bases fit TRBD1. Per the germline V gene, CDR1 is DFQATT and CDR2 is SNEGSKA (reference sequence). The CDR3 is 13 residues long. V shed 6 bases, J shed 4 bases, and the junction held 4 bases outside the gene matches. The CDR3 region is CSAWTGDGNTIYF. The CDR3, as DNA: TGCAGTGCGTGGACAGGGGACGGAAACACCATATATTTT.

This clonotype was seen at least ten times. CDR3 in DNA: TGTGCCAGCAGCTTAGCGAGGGGGGCAGAGACCCAGTACTTC. Translated, it gives CASSLARGAETQYF. The genes are TRBV7-9 and TRBJ2-5, with D possibly called TRBD1 or TRBD2 (6 bases each). The CDR3 is 14 amino acids. Trimming shortened V by 0 bases and J by 4 bases, and 9 bases separated the two germline ends. Per germline, CDR1 SEHNR and CDR2 FQNEAQ (reference sequence).

This clonotype occurred many times. The rearrangement uses TRBV7-2 and TRBJ1-1, with a tentative D call TRBD1 (5 bases). Germline assignment: CDR1 SGHTA and CDR2 FQGNSA. Trimming cost V 4 bases and J 4 bases, with 13 bases left between them. There are 14 residues in the CDR3. The CDR3 DNA sequence: TGTGCCAGCAGCTCGGGACGGGAGTTCACTGAAGCTTTCTTT. As protein: CASSSGREFTEAFF.

The DNA for the CDR3 is TGTGCCAGCAGCTGGGGACAGGGGGGCACTGAAGCTTTCTTT. Protein sequence: CASSWGQGGTEAFF. The rearrangement links TRBV7-2 to TRBJ1-1, with TRBD1 matching 11 bases. This CDR3 is 14 amino acids long. Unmatched junction bases numbered 2, after V lost 4 bases and J lost 4 bases. CDR1 and CDR2 from the germline V gene are SGHTA and FQGNSA.

The rearrangement joins TRBV7-9 to TRBJ2-2; the D gene is possibly TRBD1 (6 bases). V was trimmed by 2 bases and J by 0 bases, leaving 16 bases between them. From germline, CDR1 is SEHNR and CDR2 FQNEAQ (reference sequence). CDR3 length equals 18 residues. This CDR3 is CASSLYPYRVPNTGELFF. The CDR3 nucleotides are TGTGCCAGCAGCTTATACCCCTACAGGGTACCGAACACCGGGGAGCTGTTTTTT. The variable domain in full, with the rest retrieved from reference TRBV7-9 and TRBJ2-2, is DTGVSQNPRHKITKRGQNVTFRCDPISEHNRLYWYRQTLGQGPEFLTYFQNEAQLEKSRLLSDRFSAERPKGSFSTLEIQRTEQGDSAMYLCASSLYPYRVPNTGELFFGEGSRLTVL.

This clonotype was seen repeatedly, ten times or more. The rearrangement uses TRBV24-1 and TRBJ2-5; D possibly corresponds to TRBD2 (5 bases). The V end lost 5 bases, the J end lost 5 bases, and 14 bases lay between the germline ends. From germline, CDR1 is KGHDR and CDR2 SFDVKD. This CDR3 spans 14 amino acids. The CDR3 protein is CATSVRGRWETQYF. As DNA, the CDR3 is TGTGCCACCAGTGTACGAGGGCGGTGGGAGACCCAGTACTTC.

This clonotype was seen many times. Here the CDR3 reads CASSQDPVGINSPLHF. DNA for the CDR3: TGCGCCAGCAGCCAAGATCCGGTGGGAATTAATTCACCCCTCCACTTT. The rearrangement links TRBV4-1 to TRBJ1-6; D is undetermined. The CDR3 runs 16 residues. CDR1 is MGHRA, CDR2 YSYEKL, per germline. The V end was cut by 0 bases, the J end by 6 bases, with 12 bases between.

This clonotype has a handful of counts. This rearrangement joins TRBV5-5 to TRBJ1-4; D ambiguous. The germline V and J ends were trimmed by 4 bases and 3 bases, with 13 bases remaining between them. Germline V lookup: CDR1 SGHKS, CDR2 YYEKEE (reference sequence). The CDR3 loop spans 15 amino acids. In DNA form, the CDR3 reads TGTGCCAGCAGCCCCGGAGGGCGTCCTAATGAAAAACTGTTTTTT. It translates to CASSPGGRPNEKLFF.

This clonotype was detected many times. This CDR3 is CASSLGGGRAYEQYF. The CDR3 coding sequence is TGTGCCAGCAGCTTAGGGGGCGGGAGGGCCTACGAGCAGTACTTC. The J gene is TRBJ2-7, the V gene TRBV7-2; 9 bases agree with TRBD2. CDR1 is SGHTA and CDR2 is FQGNSA in the germline V gene. Trimming removed 1 base from V and 2 bases from J; junction bases left unmatched: 3. The CDR3 contains 15 residues.

This clonotype was seen many times. The rearrangement uses TRBV12-3 or TRBV12-4 and TRBJ1-1; D ambiguous. The CDR3 length is 13 residues. V was trimmed by 4 bases and J by 0 bases, leaving 6 bases between them. CDR3 DNA: TGTGCCAGCAGTTCCAGAGTGAACACTGAAGCTTTCTTT. It yields the protein CASSSRVNTEAFF.

Remarks on this clonotype: One junction end disagrees with the germline gene, perhaps due to a read error. The rearrangement joins TRBV20-1 to TRBJ2-1; D may be TRBD1 (7 bases). CDR3 length: 14 residues. Germline lookup yields CDR1 DFQATT and CDR2 SNEGSKA (reference sequence). The CDR3 bases are TGCAGTGCTGTTGGAGGGGGCCCCTACAGTGAGCAGTTCTTC. Residues: CSAVGGGPYSEQFF.

This clonotype was seen a handful of times. J is TRBJ1-2 and V is TRBV2; 9 nucleotides line up with TRBD1. The CDR3 runs to 16 residues. CDR1 is SNHLY, CDR2 FYNNEI, per germline. J gave up 5 bases and V 0 bases, and 7 bases lay outside the gene matches. The CDR3 coding sequence is TGTGCCAGCAGTGAAGCCCCCGGGACAGGGCGTTATGGCTACACCTTC. It codes for CASSEAPGTGRYGYTF. Together with reference TRBV2 and TRBJ1-2, the CDR3 gives the full variable domain: EPEVTQTPSHQVTQMGQEVILRCVPISNHLYFYWYRQILGQKVEFLVSFYNNEISEKSEIFDDQFSVERPDGSNFTLKIRSTKLEDSAMYFCASSEAPGTGRYGYTFGSGTRLTVV.

This clonotype has at least ten counts. The V and J genes are TRBV28 and TRBJ2-3; TRBD2 is a possible D gene (5 bases). Germline CDR1 reads MDHEN; CDR2 reads SYDVKM. This CDR3 comprises 16 residues. V dropped 11 bases and J dropped 1 base, with 22 bases sitting between them. CDR3 nucleotide sequence: TGTGCCTCCTGCCCATTTGAGGGCCGAGGCACAGATACGCAGTATTTT. Translated, it gives CASCPFEGRGTDTQYF.

V and J are TRBV4-1 and TRBJ1-5, with 8 bases identical to TRBD1. V dropped 3 bases and J dropped 5; count of bases not matched to a gene: 12. Germline lookup yields CDR1 MGHRA and CDR2 YSYEKL. CDR3 length equals 17 residues. CDR3 region: CASSQEGTGGKDQPQHF. In DNA form, the CDR3 reads TGCGCCAGCAGCCAGGAGGGGACAGGCGGGAAGGATCAGCCCCAGCATTTT.

This clonotype has a count of ten or more. This chain uses TRBV7-9 with TRBJ1-5, with a weak D call TRBD1 (5 bases). Germline loops: CDR1 SEHNR, CDR2 FQNEAQ (reference sequence). V shed 5 bases and J shed 5 bases, with 16 bases lying between them. The CDR3 runs 15 residues. This chain's CDR3 is CASSPGTAQHQPQHF. CDR3 DNA sequence: TGTGCCAGCAGCCCGGGGACGGCTCAGCATCAGCCCCAGCATTTT.

The chain links TRBV6-1 to TRBJ1-1; possible D gene TRBD1, 6 bases. CDR3 length: 14 amino acids. The V and J ends lost 6 bases and 1 base respectively, with 12 bases between them. The germline V gene has CDR1 MNHNS and CDR2 SASEGT. The CDR3: CASRENRANTEAFF. CDR3 nucleotide sequence: TGTGCCAGCAGAGAGAACAGGGCGAACACTGAAGCTTTCTTT.

This clonotype was picked up a small number of times. The chain recombines TRBV7-8 with TRBJ2-2, with D perhaps matching TRBD1 or TRBD2 (6 bases each). V lost 2 bases and J lost 2, with 15 bases in between. Germline V gene data show CDR1 as SGHVS and CDR2 as FQNEAQ. The CDR3 runs 17 residues. CDR3 coding DNA: TGTGCCAGCAGCTTAAGGGGCGGAGGGGGAAACACCGGGGAGCTGTTTTTT. It encodes CASSLRGGGGNTGELFF.

The chain links TRBV7-2 to TRBJ1-2; D perhaps matches TRBD1 (5 bases). CDR1 and CDR2 from the germline V gene are SGHTA and FQGNSA. The V end was cut by 7 bases, the J end by 7 bases, with 16 bases between. The CDR3 is made up of 13 amino acids. The CDR3 reads CASNPSGGTGYTF. The CDR3 region has the DNA TGTGCCAGCAACCCTAGTGGGGGGACTGGCTACACCTTC.

This clonotype was seen many times. The CDR3 bases are TGTGCCAGCAGTGTATCCAAGCAGCAAGAGACCCAGTACTTC. This codes for CASSVSKQQETQYF. The chain recombines TRBV28 with TRBJ2-5; no reliable D call. This CDR3 has 14 residues. Trimming took 5 bases from V and 2 from J, leaving 12 bases between them. CDR1 MDHEN and CDR2 SYDVKM come from the germline V gene.

The chain uses TRBV6-1 and TRBJ2-2; D is perhaps TRBD1 (6 bases). V was clipped by 6 bases and J by 0 bases, with 11 bases between them. This CDR3 has 15 amino acids. Germline lookup yields CDR1 MNHNS and CDR2 SASEGT. The CDR3 region is CASRPTGANTGELFF. Here the CDR3 DNA reads TGTGCCAGCAGACCGACAGGCGCGAACACCGGGGAGCTGTTTTTT.

This chain joins TRBV6-2 or TRBV6-3 and TRBJ2-3; TRBD2 matches at 9 bases. The germline CDR1 and CDR2 sequences are MNHEY and SVGEGT. The V and J ends lost 6 bases and 0 bases, in that order; junction bases with no gene match: 10. This CDR3 region has 17 residues. CDR3 loop: CASSSQAGGLSTDTQYF. Written as DNA, the CDR3 is TGTGCCAGCAGCTCACAAGCGGGAGGCCTTAGCACAGATACGCAGTATTTT.

This clonotype occurred many times. The rearrangement joins TRBV4-1 to TRBJ1-4; D not certain. Trimming cost V 4 bases and J 0 bases, with 9 bases left between them. This CDR3 spans 15 amino acids. CDR1 is MGHRA, CDR2 YSYEKL, per germline. Here the CDR3 DNA reads TGCGCCAGCAGCCTCGACTCTTCAACTAATGAAAAACTGTTTTTT. It specifies CASSLDSSTNEKLFF.

The V call is TRBV27, the J call TRBJ1-2; possible D gene TRBD1, 5 bases. Trimming removed 5 bases at V and 7 bases at J, with 17 bases between. This CDR3 contains 14 residues. Germline V gene sequence: CDR1 MNHEY, CDR2 SMNVEV (reference sequence). The CDR3 sequence is CASSRTQTGGGYTF. The CDR3 bases are TGTGCCAGCAGTCGAACCCAAACCGGGGGTGGCTACACCTTC.